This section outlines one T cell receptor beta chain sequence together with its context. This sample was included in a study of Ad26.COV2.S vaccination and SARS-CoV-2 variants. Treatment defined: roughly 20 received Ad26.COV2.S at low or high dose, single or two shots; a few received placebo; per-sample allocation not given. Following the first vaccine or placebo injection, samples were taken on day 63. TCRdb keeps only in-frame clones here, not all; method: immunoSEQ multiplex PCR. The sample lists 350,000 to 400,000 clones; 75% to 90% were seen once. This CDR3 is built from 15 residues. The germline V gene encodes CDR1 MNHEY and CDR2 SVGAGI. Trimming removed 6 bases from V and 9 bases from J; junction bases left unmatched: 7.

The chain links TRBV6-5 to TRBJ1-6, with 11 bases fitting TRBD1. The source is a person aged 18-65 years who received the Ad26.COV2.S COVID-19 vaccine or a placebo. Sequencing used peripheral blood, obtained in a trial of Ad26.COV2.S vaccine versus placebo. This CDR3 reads CASSWSGTGGSPLHF. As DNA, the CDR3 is TGTGCCAGCAGCTGGTCCGGGACAGGGGGTTCACCCCTCCACTTT.